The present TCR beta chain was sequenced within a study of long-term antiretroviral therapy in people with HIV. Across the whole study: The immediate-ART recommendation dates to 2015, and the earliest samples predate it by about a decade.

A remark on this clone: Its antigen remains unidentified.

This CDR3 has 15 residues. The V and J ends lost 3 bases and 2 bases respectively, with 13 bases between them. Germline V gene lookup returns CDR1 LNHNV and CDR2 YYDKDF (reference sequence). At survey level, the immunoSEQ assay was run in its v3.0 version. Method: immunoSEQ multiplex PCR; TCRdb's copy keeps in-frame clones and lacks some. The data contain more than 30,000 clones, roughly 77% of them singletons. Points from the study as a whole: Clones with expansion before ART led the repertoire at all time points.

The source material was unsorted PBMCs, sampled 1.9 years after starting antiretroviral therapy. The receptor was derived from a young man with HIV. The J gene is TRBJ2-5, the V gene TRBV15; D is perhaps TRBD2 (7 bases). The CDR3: CATSRGGASQETQYF. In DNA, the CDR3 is TGTGCCACCAGCAGGGGGGGGGCTTCGCAAGAGACCCAGTACTTC.